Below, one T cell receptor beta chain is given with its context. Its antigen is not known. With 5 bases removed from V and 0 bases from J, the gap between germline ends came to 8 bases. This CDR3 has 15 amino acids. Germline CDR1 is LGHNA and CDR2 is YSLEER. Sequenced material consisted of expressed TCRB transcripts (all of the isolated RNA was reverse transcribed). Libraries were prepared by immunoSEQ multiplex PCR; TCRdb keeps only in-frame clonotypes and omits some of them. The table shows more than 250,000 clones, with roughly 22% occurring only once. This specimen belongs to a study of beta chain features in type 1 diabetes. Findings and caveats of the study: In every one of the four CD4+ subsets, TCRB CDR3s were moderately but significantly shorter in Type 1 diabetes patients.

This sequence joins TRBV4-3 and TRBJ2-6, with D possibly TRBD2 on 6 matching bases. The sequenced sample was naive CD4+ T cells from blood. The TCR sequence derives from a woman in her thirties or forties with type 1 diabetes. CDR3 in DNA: TGCGCCAGCAGCTTCGGGAGCTCTGGGGCCAACGTCCTGACTTTC. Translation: CASSFGSSGANVLTF.